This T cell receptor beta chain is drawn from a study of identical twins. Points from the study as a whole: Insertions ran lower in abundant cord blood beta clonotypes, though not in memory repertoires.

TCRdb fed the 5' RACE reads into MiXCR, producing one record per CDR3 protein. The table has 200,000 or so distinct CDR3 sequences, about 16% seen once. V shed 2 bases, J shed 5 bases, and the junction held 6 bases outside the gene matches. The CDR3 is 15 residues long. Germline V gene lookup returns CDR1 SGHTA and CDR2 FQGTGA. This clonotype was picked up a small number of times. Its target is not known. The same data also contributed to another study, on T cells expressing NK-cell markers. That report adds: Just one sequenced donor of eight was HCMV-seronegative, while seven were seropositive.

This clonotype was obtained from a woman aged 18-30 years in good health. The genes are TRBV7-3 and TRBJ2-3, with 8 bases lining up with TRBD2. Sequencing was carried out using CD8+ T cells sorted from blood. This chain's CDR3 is CASSLFGGAEDTQYF. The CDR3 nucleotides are TGTGCCAGCAGCTTATTCGGGGGGGCGGAAGATACGCAGTATTTT.